This T cell receptor beta chain emerged from a study of T cell responses to AZD1222 COVID-19 vaccine (dated by TCRdb to 2020 to 2022). Describing the broader study: Because spike-specific TCR depth and breadth did not differ between the two schedules, AZD1222 recipients who got a second dose at roughly 4 weeks were pooled with those who got a second dose at roughly 12 weeks. Trial participants were enrolled by age into 18-55, 56-69 and 70-plus year subgroups, with roughly 160, 29 and 62 TCR-sequenced participants respectively. TCR sequencing was performed for 230 to 250 trial participants, of whom about 200 were given two doses of AZD1222 and 26 were given two doses of MenACWY control vaccine. General conclusions and limits of the study: Conclusions about previously exposed vaccinees are limited because only six or seven AZD1222 recipients were SARS-CoV-2 seropositive at baseline. Epitopes outside the regions mutated in the B.1.351 and B.1.1.7 variants were reportedly recognized by nearly half of the unique spike-specific TCRs. A significant rise in spike-specific TCR breadth and depth was observed after two AZD1222 doses relative to day 0 and relative to MenACWY recipients. Most participants were white British and females outnumbered males, and the authors suggested that clonal diversity may have been underestimated. Because no day 14 peak-response samples were available, repertoires were characterized only after the peak T cell response. In the small 56-69-year group, the increase in depth fell short of significance, most likely because of low power. CD4 TCRs associated with the vaccine covered the entire spike protein, and the dominant responses were in regions 160-218 and 743-854.

The CDR3 regions of human TCRbeta chains were analyzed by immunosequencing. In the paper's pipeline: TCRs in the repertoires were matched against a reference library of SARS-CoV-2-specific TCRs that had been generated with the MIRA antigen-specificity platform. Breadth meant the fraction of unique TCRs that were SARS-CoV-2-associated, whereas depth meant the fraction of total T cells that were SARS-CoV-2-associated. Each spike-specific TCR was assigned to its reactive spike region and to a CD4 or CD8 class using the MIRA data. Log10-transformed breadth and depth values were compared by one-way ANOVA with Sidak's multiple comparisons tests. TCRdb re-hosts the immuneACCESS table, in-frame sequences only. Its copies lack some clones; in the studies checked, an unresolved V gene accounts for under half of them, and the cause for the rest is not known. The V and J calls and the clone size are those of that table, but D and trimming were determined from the DNA. This sample lists about 160,000 clones; almost 90% were detected once. Roughly 5% of the sample comes from the top ten.

This clone was observed a few times. The specificity of this receptor is unknown. It has no much larger one-base neighbor in the sample; base qualities were not kept. Other DNA sequences of this sample code for an identical CDR3. According to the study, the label for this sample's time point signals: baseline before first vaccination. Vaccinee samples were obtained from the UK trials COV001 and COV002, which included a single-blind randomized controlled phase 2/3 trial of AZD1222 (ChAdOx1 nCoV-19) in healthy adults. For TCRbeta chain sequencing, PBMC samples were collected from trial participants at day 0 and at day 28 after the second dose. The V end loses 1 base and the J end loses 4 bases, and a stretch of 4 bases separates them. The germline V gene specifies SNHLY as CDR1 and FYNNEI as CDR2. There are 12 amino acids in the CDR3, from cysteine to phenylalanine inclusive. Kept here is only the CDR3 DNA, which spans 36 bases and is read in frame from base 1.

This sequence originates from an adult in good health. Sequenced material: peripheral blood, taken on day 0 of AZD1222 vaccination. The V and J segments used are TRBV2 and TRBJ1-1, with an unclear D gene assignment. The CDR3 has the sequence CASSEVGTEAFF. The sequenced DNA: TGTGCCAGCAGTGAAGTCGGCACTGAAGCTTTCTTT.